Presented here are 31 T cell receptor beta chains from one specimen sequenced in a study of regulatory T cells in long-lasting Graves disease. Time point in this sample: newly diagnosed GD, antithyroid drugs for less than 3 months. The TCR library was made from RNA extracted from PBMCs. Libraries of TCR beta came from iRepertoire HTBI primers plus Arm-PCR of CDR3 regions. TCRdb independently ran MiXCR on the multiplex PCR reads; one entry per CDR3 protein. The table lists hundreds of thousands of distinct CDR3 sequences, 15% to 20% of them singletons. These sequences were also reported in another study, on T cells in Graves' hyperthyroidism and ophthalmopathy.

The source material was peripheral blood mononuclear cells (PBMCs), sampled at new diagnosis, from a patient treated with antithyroid drugs. Receptors originate from a man aged 18 to 30 with Graves disease.

This clonotype was counted many times. The gene calls are TRBV13 and TRBJ1-1; 10 bases align to TRBD1. CDR1 and CDR2 (germline): PRHDT, FYEKMQ (reference sequence). V lost 1 base to trimming and J lost 1 base; unmatched junction nucleotides: 9. This CDR3 has 18 residues. The CDR3 bases are TGTGCCAGCAGCTTAGACCAACCCGGGACAGGGGCGAACACTGAAGCTTTCTTT. It translates to CASSLDQPGTGANTEAFF.

Note on this clonotype: An end of the junction differs from the germline gene, which may be a read error. This sequence joins TRBV7-2 and TRBJ1-1, with D perhaps TRBD1 (5 bases). The germline CDR1 and CDR2 sequences are SGHTA and FQGNSA. The CDR3 length is 17 residues. In nucleotides, the CDR3 is TGCGCCAGCAGCCAGGCTTTCATCAGGGCGGGTAACACTGAAGCTTTCTTT. Its protein is CASSQAFIRAGNTEAFF. Variable domain in full (rest from reference TRBV7-2 and TRBJ1-1): GAGVSQSPSNKVTEKGKDVELRCDPISGHTALYWYRQSLGQGLEFLIYFQGNSAPDKSGLPSDRFSAERTGGSVSTLTIQRTQQEDSAVYLCASSQAFIRAGNTEAFFGQGTRLTVV.

The sample holds many counts of this clonotype. The chain is built from TRBV28 and TRBJ1-2; TRBD1 aligns across 8 bases. Germline lookup yields CDR1 MDHEN and CDR2 SYDVKM. The V segment lost 6 bases and the J segment 4 bases; nucleotides outside the gene matches: 7. CDR3 length equals 14 residues. The CDR3 nucleotides are TGTGCCAGCAGCATAAACGACAGGGGCTATGGCTACACCTTC. It specifies CASSINDRGYGYTF.

This clonotype was counted many times. The chain links TRBV30 to TRBJ2-7, with D unclear. Germline V gene data show CDR1 as GTSNPN and CDR2 as SVGIG (reference sequence). CDR3 length: 12 residues. Trimming took 1 base from V and 3 from J, leaving 7 bases between them. CDR3 nucleotide sequence: TGTGCCTGGAGTGGTAATGACTACGAGCAGTACTTC. The encoded protein is CAWSGNDYEQYF. The full variable domain, completed using reference TRBV30 and TRBJ2-7, is SQTIHQWPATLVQPVGSPLSLECTVEGTSNPNLYWYRQAAGRGLQLLFYSVGIGQISSEVPQNLSASRPQDRQFILSSKKLLLSDSGFYLCAWSGNDYEQYFGPGTRLTVT.

This clonotype was recorded a few times. The rearrangement uses TRBV9 and TRBJ2-5; TRBD1 matches at 7 bases. CDR1 and CDR2 (germline): SGDLS, YYNGEE. CDR3 length equals 14 residues. V was clipped by 4 bases and J by 2 bases; unmatched bases: 5. CDR3 sequence (DNA): TGTGCCAGCAGCACGGGGACAGAGCAAGAGACCCAGTACTTC. Encoded protein: CASSTGTEQETQYF.

The chain has TRBV10-2 and TRBJ2-7; the match to TRBD1 covers 8 bases. Germline CDR1 WSHSY, CDR2 SAAADI. The CDR3 has 15 residues. V gave up 7 bases and J gave up 1 base; unmatched junction bases: 9. This chain's CDR3 is CASIPRDRPSYEQYF. The CDR3 DNA follows: TGCGCCAGCATTCCCCGGGACAGGCCTTCCTACGAGCAGTACTTC.

This clonotype was counted many times. V gene TRBV5-6 combines with J gene TRBJ1-1; a possible D gene is TRBD1 (5 bases). Per germline, CDR1 SGHDT and CDR2 YYEEEE. V lost 6 bases and J 5 bases, leaving 14 bases between the germline ends. The CDR3 spans 13 residues. The DNA for the CDR3 is TGTGCCAGCATGCAGGGAGGTGGGACTGAAGCTTTCTTT. Amino acid sequence: CASMQGGGTEAFF.

This clonotype was observed a few times. The chain carries TRBV28 and TRBJ1-2, with TRBD1 identical over 7 bases. V lost 5 bases and J lost 0; bases outside the gene matches: 6. The germline gives CDR1 MDHEN, CDR2 SYDVKM. This CDR3 comprises 15 residues. The CDR3 coding sequence is TGTGCCAGCAGTACGGGTACAGGGGCTAACTATGGCTACACCTTC. The encoded protein is CASSTGTGANYGYTF.

Many counts were recorded for this clonotype. The V call is TRBV27, the J call TRBJ1-2; a possible D gene is TRBD1 (6 bases). The CDR3 loop spans 14 amino acids. V was cut by 5 bases and J by 7 bases, with 17 bases left in between. Germline CDR1 MNHEY, CDR2 SMNVEV (reference sequence). The CDR3 DNA sequence: TGTGCCAGCAGTCAAGGCTCAGGGGCAAGTGGCTACACCTTC. Its protein is CASSQGSGASGYTF.

At least ten counts were recorded for this clonotype. The rearrangement uses TRBV11-2 and TRBJ2-3; no clear D. The V end lost 2 bases, the J end lost 1 base, and 7 bases lay between the germline ends. Germline V lookup: CDR1 SGHAT, CDR2 FQNNGV. The CDR3 loop spans 14 amino acids. The CDR3 reads CASSLSSGTDTQYF. The CDR3 region has the DNA TGTGCCAGCAGCTTATCGAGCGGCACAGATACGCAGTATTTT.

This clonotype was observed many times. This chain links TRBV7-8 with TRBJ2-2, with D perhaps matching TRBD2 (5 bases). CDR3 length: 20 amino acids. Trimming took 5 bases from V and 6 from J, leaving 31 bases between them. CDR1 SGHVS and CDR2 FQNEAQ come from the germline V gene. For the CDR3, the DNA is TGTGCCAGCAGCCTGCCCTTAATCCTACGAGGACGAGGCGGGTCCGGGGAGCTGTTTTTT. This encodes CASSLPLILRGRGGSGELFF.

The V and J genes are TRBV20-1 and TRBJ2-1; D gene unclear. Germline loops: CDR1 DFQATT, CDR2 SNEGSKA (reference sequence). Trimming took 3 bases from V and 2 from J, leaving 8 bases between them. This CDR3 has 13 amino acids. The CDR3 coding sequence is TGCAGTGCTAGTCTTACTACCTACAATGAGCAGTTCTTC. It translates to CSASLTTYNEQFF.

The chain combines TRBV10-3 with TRBJ2-1; 7 positions match TRBD1. The trim removed 6 bases at V and 5 bases at J, leaving 1 base unmatched. CDR3 size: 12 residues. Germline CDR1 is ENHRY and CDR2 is SYGVKD. The CDR3 is CAISGQDNEQFF. CDR3 bases: TGTGCCATCAGCGGACAGGACAATGAGCAGTTCTTC.

This clonotype was observed many times. The V and J genes are TRBV2 and TRBJ2-1; 12 nucleotides agree with TRBD2. CDR3 length: 15 residues. Germline V gene lookup returns CDR1 SNHLY and CDR2 FYNNEI. V was pared by 4 bases and J by 6 bases, with 4 bases of the junction left unmatched. The CDR3: CASSGQTSGSNEQFF. The CDR3, as DNA: TGTGCCAGCAGTGGCCAGACTAGCGGGAGCAATGAGCAGTTCTTC.

The chain uses TRBV30 and TRBJ1-1, with D hard to call. The CDR3 length is 12 residues. Trimming pared 2 bases from V and 4 bases from J, leaving 8 bases between. Germline V gives CDR1 GTSNPN, CDR2 SVGIG (reference sequence). Here the CDR3 DNA reads TGTGCCTGGAGTTCACGGGGCACTGAAGCTTTCTTT. Protein product: CAWSSRGTEAFF. Full variable domain (outside the CDR3, taken from reference TRBV30 and TRBJ1-1): SQTIHQWPATLVQPVGSPLSLECTVEGTSNPNLYWYRQAAGRGLQLLFYSVGIGQISSEVPQNLSASRPQDRQFILSSKKLLLSDSGFYLCAWSSRGTEAFFGQGTRLTVV.

In the case of this clonotype: This may arise from a read error, as a much more abundant clone is one base away. No conserved phenylalanine or tryptophan is present at the end of the CDR3, so a read error is the likely explanation. The rearrangement uses TRBV12-3 or TRBV12-4 and TRBJ2-5, with 9 bases lining up with TRBD1. J was trimmed by 2 bases and V by 1 base; bases with no gene match: 5. The CDR3 runs 16 residues. DNA of the CDR3: TGTGCCAGCAGTTTAGGGGGACAGGGTCTACAAGAGACCCAGTACTCC. It is translated as CASSLGGQGLQETQYS.

J is TRBJ2-7 and V is TRBV20-1; D remains ambiguous. Looked up from germline, CDR1 is DFQATT and CDR2 is SNEGSKA (reference sequence). V was trimmed by 5 bases and J by 0 bases, leaving 11 bases between them. The CDR3 length is 13 residues. CDR3: CSALGLSSYEQYF. The CDR3 DNA is TGCAGTGCTTTAGGCCTCAGCTCCTACGAGCAGTACTTC.

This clonotype has only a few counts. A much larger clone lies a single base off, so this may be a read error. The V gene is TRBV11-2, the J gene TRBJ2-1; maybe TRBD2 (5 bases). V was clipped by 5 bases and J by 9 bases, with 20 bases between them. Germline V gene sequence: CDR1 SGHAT, CDR2 FQNNGV. This CDR3 is built from 15 residues. The CDR3 loop reads CASSLGSWGFGEQFF. The CDR3 coding sequence is TGTGCCAGCAGCCTAGGGAGCTGGGGTTTTGGTGAGCAGTTCTTC.

The table lists this clonotype with many counts. This sequence joins TRBV5-1 and TRBJ1-2; D call uncertain. The CDR3 is 14 amino acids. Deletions cut 4 bases from V and 2 bases from J, with 12 bases between. The germline CDR1 and CDR2 sequences are SGHRS and YFSETQ. The CDR3 region is CASSPALENYGYTF. CDR3 in DNA: TGCGCCAGCAGCCCGGCCCTAGAAAACTATGGCTACACCTTC.

The V gene is TRBV3-1, the J gene TRBJ2-7, with 9 bases lining up with TRBD2. The J call may be wrong; the DNA end is better matched by TRBJ2-5. This CDR3 has 18 amino acids. Germline V gene lookup returns CDR1 LGHDT and CDR2 YNNKEL (reference sequence). Here the CDR3 reads CASSYSGSYIRGHETQYF. CDR3 coding DNA: TGTGCCAGCAGCTATAGCGGGAGTTATATCAGGGGCCATGAGACCCAGTACTTC.

This clonotype has a count of ten or more. This CDR3 reads CASSLLRDYGYTF. The DNA for the CDR3 is TGTGCCAGCAGTTTGTTAAGGGACTATGGCTACACCTTC. The rearrangement links TRBV28 to TRBJ1-2; D is undetermined. Trimming removed 3 bases at V and 3 bases at J, with 8 bases between. Germline-derived CDR1 and CDR2 are MDHEN and SYDVKM. The CDR3 runs 13 residues.

The chain recombines TRBV6-1 with TRBJ2-7; 8 nucleotides align to TRBD2. V shed 5 bases and J 5 bases; nucleotides not matched to a gene: 14. The CDR3 is made up of 16 amino acids. The germline CDR1 and CDR2 sequences are MNHNS and SASEGT. CDR3: CASSPLAGLMRNEQYF. CDR3 DNA: TGTGCCAGCAGTCCTTTAGCGGGGCTCATGCGAAACGAGCAGTACTTC.

V usage is TRBV13 and J usage is TRBJ1-2; D is unclear. Trimming removed 2 bases from V and 4 bases from J, with 5 bases in between. The CDR3 extends over 12 amino acids. Germline CDR1 reads PRHDT; CDR2 reads FYEKMQ (reference sequence). The CDR3 loop is CASSLKVYGYTF. CDR3 bases: TGTGCCAGCAGCTTAAAAGTCTATGGCTACACCTTC.

This chain joins TRBV9 and TRBJ2-7, with a tentative D call TRBD2 (6 bases). From germline, CDR1 is SGDLS and CDR2 YYNGEE. V dropped 0 bases and J dropped 2 bases, with 12 bases sitting between them. This CDR3 is 15 amino acids long. For the CDR3, the DNA is TGTGCCAGCAGCGTAGGGTGGGAGGCTACCTACGAGCAGTACTTC. This sequence encodes CASSVGWEATYEQYF.

The V gene is TRBV7-9, the J gene TRBJ2-7; no reliable D call. This CDR3 region has 16 residues. Germline V CDR1 and CDR2: SEHNR, FQNEAQ (reference sequence). The germline V and J ends were trimmed by 1 base and 0 bases, with 13 bases remaining between them. The CDR3 DNA reads as TGTGCCAGCAGCTTAGTTACCAGGTTAAGCTCCTACGAGCAGTACTTC. It specifies CASSLVTRLSSYEQYF.

This clonotype was seen repeatedly, ten times or more. The chain combines TRBV30 with TRBJ2-1; perhaps TRBD2 as D (5 bases). Trimming cost V 5 bases and J 0 bases, with 11 bases left between them. The CDR3 is 14 amino acids. Germline V gives CDR1 GTSNPN, CDR2 SVGIG (reference sequence). The CDR3 here is CAWGQGSSYNEQFF. The DNA for the CDR3 is TGTGCCTGGGGTCAAGGGAGCTCCTACAATGAGCAGTTCTTC.

In its sample, this clonotype was seen many times. This rearrangement joins TRBV5-1 to TRBJ1-1; 8 positions match TRBD1. The CDR3 contains 14 residues. Germline V gene sequence: CDR1 SGHRS, CDR2 YFSETQ. The junction had 12 bases not matched to a gene; V was cut back by 4 bases and J by 10 bases. This chain's CDR3 is CASSPSIAQGVAFF. In nucleotides, the CDR3 is TGCGCCAGCAGCCCCTCAATCGCACAGGGGGTAGCTTTCTTT.

In its sample, this clonotype was seen a few times. This rearrangement joins TRBV10-3 to TRBJ1-5, with D tentatively TRBD1 (5 bases). From germline, CDR1 is ENHRY and CDR2 SYGVKD. The germline V and J ends were trimmed by 6 bases and 3 bases, with 9 bases remaining between them. The CDR3 has 13 amino acids. CDR3 residues: CAIRGDLNQPQHF. For the CDR3, the DNA is TGTGCCATCAGGGGGGACCTCAATCAGCCCCAGCATTTT.

This clonotype has at least ten counts. V usage is TRBV15 and J usage is TRBJ2-2; 7 positions match TRBD2. V trimming: 2 bases; J trimming: 1 base; junction bases outside the gene matches: 1. Germline V gene lookup returns CDR1 LNHNV and CDR2 YYDKDF (reference sequence). CDR3 length: 15 residues. CDR3 sequence reads: CATSRPSGNTGELFF. CDR3 nucleotides: TGTGCCACCAGCAGACCTAGCGGGAACACCGGGGAGCTGTTTTTT.

The V call is TRBV5-1, the J call TRBJ1-5; 8 nucleotides align to TRBD1. Germline V CDR1 and CDR2: SGHRS, YFSETQ. The CDR3 contains 15 residues. After removal of 4 bases from V and 3 bases from J, the junction contained 6 bases not matched to a gene. The CDR3 nucleotides read TGCGCCAGCAGCGTGTGGACAGGGCCCAATCAGCCCCAGCATTTT. Protein: CASSVWTGPNQPQHF. Complete variable domain (other parts from reference TRBV5-1 and TRBJ1-5): KAGVTQTPRYLIKTRGQQVTLSCSPISGHRSVSWYQQTPGQGLQFLFEYFSETQRNKGNFPGRFSGRQFSNSRSEMNVSTLELGDSALYLCASSVWTGPNQPQHFGDGTRLSIL.

In DNA, the CDR3 is TGTGCCAGCAGCCCCCGGACAGCAACTAATGAAAAACTGTTTTTT. Its translation is CASSPRTATNEKLFF. The V call is TRBV9, the J call TRBJ1-4, with TRBD1 as a possible D gene (6 bases). Between the trimmed V and J ends, which lost 4 bases and 0 bases, there was a span of 10 bases. The CDR3 spans 15 residues. Germline CDR1 and CDR2: SGDLS and YYNGEE.